These T cell receptor beta chains were read from a single sample in a study of T cell changes during pregnancy in multiple sclerosis. Data came from immunoSEQ multiplex PCR; TCRdb stores just in-frame clones and leaves some out. Found here are 100,000 or so clones, 91% of them singletons; the top ten hold about 3.1%. The specimen was peripheral blood, collected in the second trimester of pregnancy. These receptors were obtained from a female donor with multiple sclerosis, enrolled in a pregnancy study. The conserved cysteine and the conserved F or W are not part of the CDR3 here.

>TRBV11-3|TRBJ2-3
ASSPRDGDTQY
>TRBV7-9|TRBJ1-3
ASSRDSSGNTIY
>TRBV29-1|TRBJ1-1
SVRGRLVTEAF
>TRBV19|TRBJ2-7
ASAGQGFSEQY
>TRBV28|TRBJ2-7
ASSSTGFAYEQY
>TRBV11-2|TRBJ2-4
ASSRQALAKNIQY
>TRBV4-1|TRBJ2-5
ASSQNLGIGQETQY
>TRBV6-1|TRBJ1-4
ASSEQAFNEKLF
>TRBV5-6|TRBJ1-1
ASSFNRGFREAF
>TRBV6-5|TRBJ2-1
ASSYGGTLLNEQF
>TRBV28|TRBJ2-5
ASSRTGEITETQY
>TRBV27|TRBJ2-7
ASQTLEREVAFYEQY
>TRBV15|TRBJ2-7
ATSTSGQLTKVQY
>TRBV6-6|TRBJ2-7
ASSYGTSTFEQY
>TRBV7-9|TRBJ1-1
ASSWGEGGRAEAF
>TRBV5-1|TRBJ1-2
ASSPGTGVVDYGYT
>TRBV7-2|TRBJ1-4
ASSLEARGNEKLF
>TRBV18|TRBJ2-5
ASSLREGETQY
>TRBV2|TRBJ2-7
ASNASPRATYEQY
>TRBV15|TRBJ2-3
ATSKRAGPGDTQY
>TRBV28|TRBJ2-3
ASSPGQGTDTQY
>TRBV5-8|TRBJ1-3
ASSLEGGRANTIY
>TRBV7-2|TRBJ2-7
ASSLMRSGLALGY
>TRBV11-2|TRBJ1-2
ASSATGGWDYGYT
>TRBV9|TRBJ2-1
ASSPTSRGNEQF
>TRBV28|TRBJ2-7
ASSQPGTVNYEQY
>TRBV25-1|TRBJ1-2
ASRDRYYGYT
>TRBV5-1|TRBJ2-1
ASSLAGVRNEQF
>TRBV6-1|TRBJ2-2
ASSEPGQGAPGELF
>TRBV28|TRBJ1-1
ASTGTGGEAF
>TRBV27|TRBJ1-5
ASSKTGVQGPQH
>TRBV11-3|TRBJ2-7
ASSLGGLAEDGEQY
>TRBV11-2|TRBJ2-5
ASSPGLAGVTQETQY
>TRBV15|TRBJ2-2
ATSRGPGTSGRTNTGELF
>TRBV7-9|TRBJ2-1
ASSLPRGVGNEQF
>TRBV19|TRBJ2-7
ASSITSGSYEQY
>TRBV27|TRBJ2-1
ASTPRGFGGYNEQF
>TRBV7-7|TRBJ2-2
AIPLAGERGGELF
>TRBV5-1|TRBJ2-5
ASSTTGGKETQY
>TRBV5-1|TRBJ1-2
ASSPGHDNYGYT
>TRBV30|TRBJ1-1
AWFSRRWDRTEAF
>TRBV7-6|TRBJ2-1
ASSWAPRFEQF
>TRBV5-4|TRBJ2-7
ASSLSGNSYEQY
>TRBV4-3|TRBJ1-2
ASSQTGTGFIYGYT
>TRBV5-4|TRBJ2-1
ASSLERISYNEQF
>TRBV25-1|TRBJ2-7
ASGRGSSGEQY
>TRBV14|TRBJ1-3
ASSQDSLRDTIY
>TRBV7-8|TRBJ2-7
ASSLAGNSGRVTYEQY
>TRBV18|TRBJ2-7
ASSPGGSVYEQY
>TRBV6-5|TRBJ1-5
ASRRQPGQPQH
>TRBV27|TRBJ2-7
ASSFTPLGGMLNEQY
>TRBV6-5|TRBJ2-3
ASRGPGTDTQY
>TRBV6-1|TRBJ2-4
ASSDRGIDVNIQY
>TRBV7-2|TRBJ2-7
ASSLEVAGEVSSYEQY
>TRBV27|TRBJ2-1
ASRMPPGQEQF
>TRBV20-1|TRBJ2-4
SARDGEGRP
>TRBV29-1|TRBJ2-1
SVAGIKARVYNEQF